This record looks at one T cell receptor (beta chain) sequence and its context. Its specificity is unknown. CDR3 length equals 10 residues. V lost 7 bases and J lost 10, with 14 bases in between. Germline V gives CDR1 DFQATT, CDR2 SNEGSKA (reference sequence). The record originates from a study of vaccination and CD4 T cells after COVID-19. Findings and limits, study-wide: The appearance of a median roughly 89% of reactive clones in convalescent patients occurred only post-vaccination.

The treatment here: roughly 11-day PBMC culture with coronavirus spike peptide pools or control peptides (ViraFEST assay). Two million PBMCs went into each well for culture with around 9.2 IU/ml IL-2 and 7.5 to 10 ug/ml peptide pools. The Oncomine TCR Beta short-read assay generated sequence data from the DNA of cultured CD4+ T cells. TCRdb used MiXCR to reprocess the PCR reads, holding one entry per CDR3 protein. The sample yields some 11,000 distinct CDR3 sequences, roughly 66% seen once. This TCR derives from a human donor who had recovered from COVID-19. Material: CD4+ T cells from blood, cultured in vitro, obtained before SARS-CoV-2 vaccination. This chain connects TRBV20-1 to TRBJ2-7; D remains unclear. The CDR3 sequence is CSVQSLPQYF. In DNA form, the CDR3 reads TGCAGTGTCCAAAGCCTCCCCCAGTACTTC.